The 3 T cell receptor beta chains below all came from one sample that was sequenced in a study of cytomegalovirus exposure and HLA in healthy donors. PCR employed 60 Vbeta and 13 Jbeta primers. Generated by immunoSEQ multiplex PCR, the TCRdb table keeps only in-frame clones and is missing some. The sample has some 120,000 clones, over 60% seen once. Sequencing was carried out using PBMCs. The receptors were sampled from a man under 40 in good health and CMV-seronegative.

This clone was seen only a few times. The chain combines TRBV5-1 with TRBJ1-2; 8 nucleotides agree with TRBD1. CDR3 size: 13 residues. The trim removed 4 bases at V and 6 bases at J, leaving 5 bases unmatched. Germline values: CDR1 SGHRS, CDR2 YFSETQ. The DNA of the CDR3 is TGCGCCAGCAGCGTCAGACAGGGGAATGGCTACACCTTC. Protein product: CASSVRQGNGYTF.

This sequence joins TRBV4-1 and TRBJ2-7, with a tentative D call TRBD1 (5 bases). The CDR3 extends over 14 amino acids. The V end was cut by 2 bases, the J end by 2 bases, with 10 bases between. Germline V lookup: CDR1 MGHRA, CDR2 YSYEKL. This CDR3 is CASSQTLTAYEQYF. For the CDR3, the DNA is TGCGCCAGCAGCCAAACATTGACAGCCTACGAGCAGTACTTC.

The rearrangement joins TRBV19 to TRBJ2-3; TRBD2 matches at 9 bases. The germline V gene encodes CDR1 LNHDA and CDR2 SQIVND (reference sequence). CDR3 size: 15 residues. V shed 2 bases and J 2 bases; nucleotides not matched to a gene: 2. The CDR3 sequence: CASSILAGFTDTQYF. As DNA, the CDR3 is TGTGCCAGTAGTATACTAGCGGGATTCACAGATACGCAGTATTTT.